In its sample, the clone carrying this T cell receptor (beta chain) was seen a few times. The library protocol tagged individual cDNA molecules with unique molecular identifiers. A single record per CDR3 protein comes from TCRdb applying MiXCR to the 5' RACE reads. The sample holds some 71,000 distinct CDR3 sequences, approximately 13% seen once. This specimen belongs to a study of early T cells in non-severe SARS-CoV-2 infection. Study overall: Unpaired chains resulted from sequencing bulk RNA of unsorted whole blood.

This CDR3 has 15 residues. Deletions cut 4 bases from V and 8 bases from J, with 18 bases between. Germline V gene lookup returns CDR1 SGHRS and CDR2 YFSETQ. The chain employs TRBV5-1 and TRBJ1-4, with a weak D call TRBD1 (6 bases). This TCR was recovered from an adult who was a healthcare worker with PCR-confirmed SARS-CoV-2 infection or an uninfected control (not recorded which). Sequenced input: whole blood. The CDR3 here is CASSRLQGSNEKLFF. CDR3 nucleotide sequence: TGCGCCAGCAGCCGACTACAGGGTTCCAACGAAAAACTGTTTTTT.